This T cell receptor (beta chain) appears in the sequencing data of a study of tumor-infiltrating lymphocytes in primary liver carcinoma. Study-level findings and limits: Compared with blood, tumor repertoires held significantly more in their top 250 clones. There were only about 8-25% of top clones found in all five tumor regions. Tumor-adjacent and tumor-blood pairs displayed less overlap than did pairs of tumor regions.

Unsorted bulk tissue of about 19-33 mg yielded co-extracted RNA and DNA. All patients had surgically resected primary liver carcinoma. To note about this clonotype: Antigen: not known.

A constant-region primer primed TCR beta cDNA synthesis from 450 to 550 ng of total RNA. Amplification in three nested multiplex PCR rounds with slightly modified ARM-PCR gave rise to TCR beta libraries. TRBV1-TRBV30 forward primers paired with a C-beta reverse primer were used in the first two PCR rounds, which ran roughly 9 cycles each. MiXCR, applied by TCRdb to the multiplex PCR reads, yields one record per CDR3 protein. Among around 190,000 distinct CDR3 sequences, around 85% were seen once, and the ten largest hold roughly 18%. V was pared by 5 bases and J by 5 bases, with 8 bases between. This CDR3 spans 12 amino acids. Per germline, CDR1 SEHNR and CDR2 FQNEAQ (reference sequence).

The sample comprised tumor tissue from primary liver carcinoma. The chain is built from TRBV7-9 and TRBJ2-3; D gene unclear. The receptor comes from a man aged 40-49 years with primary liver carcinoma and hepatitis B virus infection. CDR3 sequence reads: CASSPHLDTQYF. For the CDR3, the DNA is TGTGCCAGCAGCCCCCATCTAGATACGCAGTATTTT.